The sequence of this T cell receptor (beta chain) was determined in a study of blood T cell repertoires in COVID-19. About the study: PBMCs, B-cell-depleted T cells, or T cells provided the cDNA or gDNA that made up the material.

Recruited during active infection, patients (from Seattle) were subsequently followed longitudinally. The CDR3 consists of 17 residues. V was trimmed by 5 bases and J by 0 bases, leaving 17 bases between them. Germline values: CDR1 LNHDA, CDR2 SQIVND (reference sequence). In the original processing: Amplification of reference gene primers was used by the study to estimate nucleated cell counts. TCRdb's table, derived via immunoSEQ multiplex PCR, lists solely in-frame clones and lacks some. V, J and clone size are those of that table, while D and trimming were read from the DNA. The table has roughly 350,000 clones, over 70% seen once; the top ten hold over 6%.

The chain couples TRBV19 to TRBJ1-5, with D hard to call. Sequencing used peripheral blood. The receptor was isolated from a woman aged 50 to 65 with COVID-19, enrolled during active disease. DNA for the CDR3: TGTGCCAGTAGTGCGAGTTGGTTAGTTAATAGCAATCAGCCCCAGCATTTT. It codes for CASSASWLVNSNQPQHF.